Below are 23 T cell receptor beta chains sequenced from a single sample in a study of spatial heterogeneity in lung cancer. Whole-study results and caveats: One measure, the expanded intratumoral alpha and beta TCR count, tracked tumor mutation counts.

These receptors' targets are unknown. The time point here: sample taken at primary tumor resection. Each CDR3 protein gets one entry after TCRdb re-called the 5' RACE reads with MiXCR. The sample includes under 14,000 distinct CDR3 sequences, approximately 8% of them seen just once. The sample here was lung tumor tissue, taken at surgery. The receptor set was obtained from a female donor with early-stage non-small cell lung cancer.

The table lists this clonotype with many counts. A library made for alpha chains picked up this beta chain off target, so its size means little. V and J are TRBV7-2 and TRBJ1-1; no firm D call. Between the trimmed V and J ends, which lost 5 bases and 0 bases, there was a span of 10 bases. Germline lookup yields CDR1 SGHTA and CDR2 FQGNSA. The length of the CDR3 is 14 residues. The CDR3: CASSPGPLNTEAFF. CDR3 coding DNA: TGTGCCAGCAGCCCCGGGCCGTTGAACACTGAAGCTTTCTTT.

Relative to its sample, this clonotype is medium-sized (0.01 to 0.1%). Since the library was made to target alpha chains, this beta chain is a stray read and its abundance is not meaningful. The DNA of the CDR3 is TGCGCCAGCAGCCAAGATGTCAGTAGTTCCTACAATGAGCAGTTCTTC. Amino acid sequence: CASSQDVSSSYNEQFF. This chain joins TRBV4-3 and TRBJ2-1, with unresolved D. This CDR3 has 16 residues. CDR1 and CDR2 from the germline V gene are LGHNA and YSLEER. V was clipped by 0 bases and J by 1 base, with 10 bases between them.

At least ten counts were recorded for this clonotype. This beta chain was picked up by a library intended for alpha chains and is off target, so its count carries little meaning. This chain joins TRBV7-9 and TRBJ2-7; TRBD2 aligns across 15 bases. The CDR3 runs to 14 residues. Unmatched junction bases numbered 8, after V lost 5 bases and J lost 12 bases. In germline, CDR1 is SEHNR, CDR2 FQNEAQ (reference sequence). This chain's CDR3 is CASSPGTSGGRRYF. For the CDR3, the DNA is TGTGCCAGCAGCCCAGGGACTAGCGGGGGGCGGCGGTACTTC.

This clonotype has only a few counts. Since the library was made to target alpha chains, this beta chain is a stray read and its abundance is not meaningful. V gene TRBV5-1 combines with J gene TRBJ1-1, with 8 nucleotides matching TRBD1. V was pared by 0 bases and J by 1 base, with 8 bases of the junction left unmatched. From germline, CDR1 is SGHRS and CDR2 YFSETQ. This CDR3 has 17 residues. Here the CDR3 reads CASSLDMQGAGNTEAFF. The CDR3 region has the DNA TGCGCCAGCAGCTTGGATATGCAGGGGGCGGGGAACACTGAAGCTTTCTTT.

In this sample, this clonotype turned up many times. This beta chain slipped into a library made for alpha chains as a stray read, so its size is not meaningful. The rearrangement uses TRBV7-2 and TRBJ2-3; D gene unclear. The CDR3 runs to 14 residues. The V and J ends lost 3 bases and 1 base respectively, with 8 bases between them. The germline gives CDR1 SGHTA, CDR2 FQGNSA. The CDR3 DNA reads TGTGCCAGCAGCTTGTCCCGGGGCACAGATACGCAGTATTTT. Translated, it gives CASSLSRGTDTQYF.

This clonotype was counted only a few times. This beta chain lies outside the target of a library built for alpha chains; its clone size means little. The rearrangement joins TRBV20-1 to TRBJ2-5, with 7 bases aligning to TRBD1. The CDR3 extends over 14 amino acids. J gave up 1 base and V 0 bases, and 2 bases lay outside the gene matches. Germline V gene lookup returns CDR1 DFQATT and CDR2 SNEGSKA (reference sequence). CDR3 nucleotides: TGCAGTGCTAGAGATCCAGGGGGCCAAGAGACCCAGTACTTC. This encodes CSARDPGGQETQYF.

This clonotype occurred many times. Because this beta chain is a stray read in a library intended to capture alpha chains, its abundance should not be given much weight. In DNA form, the CDR3 reads TGTGCCAGCAGTACCACAGGGTACTCCTACGAGCAGTACTTC. It is translated as CASSTTGYSYEQYF. V gene TRBV12-3 or TRBV12-4 combines with J gene TRBJ2-7; D is possibly TRBD1 (6 bases). With 5 bases removed from V and 0 bases from J, the gap between germline ends came to 11 bases. The CDR3 spans 14 residues.

This clonotype qualifies as medium-sized. A library prepared for alpha chains yielded this beta chain as an off-target read; its size is of little meaning. This chain uses TRBV5-1 with TRBJ2-4; 8 bases are a match to TRBD1. With V trimmed by 0 bases and J by 8 bases, 7 bases remained unmatched. There are 15 residues in the CDR3. CDR1 is SGHRS and CDR2 is YFSETQ in the germline V gene. The CDR3 spells CASSLGQGNVDIQYF. DNA of the CDR3: TGCGCCAGCAGCTTGGGACAGGGGAATGTAGACATTCAGTACTTC.

This clonotype was counted ten times or more. Within a library made for alpha chains, this beta chain is off target, and its count is uninformative. J is TRBJ1-4 and V is TRBV20-1; tentatively, D is TRBD1 (6 bases). V was pared by 5 bases and J by 8 bases, with 18 bases between. The CDR3 spans 14 residues. Germline V gives CDR1 DFQATT, CDR2 SNEGSKA (reference sequence). The CDR3 spells CSAQRQVPREKLFF. In DNA form, the CDR3 reads TGCAGTGCTCAAAGACAGGTGCCGAGAGAAAAACTGTTTTTT.

This clonotype was observed at least ten times. This beta chain appears as a stray read in a library generated for alpha chains; its size is not informative. The chain couples TRBV24-1 to TRBJ2-3; D is possibly TRBD2 (6 bases). The V gene lost 4 bases and the J gene lost 6 bases, with 10 bases spanning the gap. Germline V gives CDR1 KGHDR, CDR2 SFDVKD. The length of the CDR3 is 13 residues. CDR3 DNA: TGTGCCACCAGTGACCCGAGCGGGGATACGCAGTATTTT. It yields the protein CATSDPSGDTQYF.

This clonotype was seen at least ten times. Because the library targeted alpha chains, this beta chain is an off-target read whose size means little. The CDR3 loop is CAISDGAYEQYF. The CDR3 coding sequence is TGTGCCATCAGTGACGGGGCCTACGAGCAGTACTTC. The V gene is TRBV10-3, the J gene TRBJ2-7, with D possibly TRBD2 on 5 matching bases. Trimming cost V 3 bases and J 2 bases, with 5 bases left between them. The CDR3 extends over 12 amino acids. Germline V CDR1 and CDR2: ENHRY, SYGVKD.

This clonotype was detected only a few times. The size of this beta chain means little, since it is a stray read in a library made for alpha chains. The chain has TRBV6-6 and TRBJ2-7; the D gene is possibly TRBD1 (6 bases). Germline lookup yields CDR1 MNHNY and CDR2 SVGAGI (reference sequence). There are 15 residues in the CDR3. The germline V and J ends were trimmed by 6 bases and 4 bases, with 19 bases remaining between them. The CDR3, as DNA: TGTGCCAGCAGACGACAGGTCCTCCCGGGGTACGAGCAGTACTTC. It translates to CASRRQVLPGYEQYF.

This clonotype was seen at least ten times. Because the library targeted alpha chains, this beta chain is an off-target read whose size means little. The rearrangement uses TRBV12-5 and TRBJ2-5; 7 bases line up with TRBD1. This CDR3 is built from 14 residues. The germline gives CDR1 LGHNT, CDR2 FRNRAP. After removal of 3 bases from V and 5 bases from J, the junction contained 6 bases not matched to a gene. CDR3 in amino acids: CASGLNARGETQYF. CDR3 nucleotide sequence: TGTGCTAGTGGTTTAAACGCCAGGGGGGAGACCCAGTACTTC.

This clonotype was found many times. This beta chain is a stray sequence in a library constructed for alpha chains; its clone size is not meaningful. CDR3 loop: CASSPDPTGYEQYF. The CDR3 DNA reads as TGTGCCAGCAGCCCGGACCCAACAGGGTACGAGCAGTACTTC. The chain is built from TRBV9 and TRBJ2-7, with D possibly TRBD1 on 6 matching bases. Germline values: CDR1 SGDLS, CDR2 YYNGEE. V was cut by 4 bases and J by 4 bases, with 15 bases left in between. The CDR3 is 14 residues long.

This clonotype showed up many times. The library was designed around alpha chains, so this beta chain is a stray read whose abundance carries little weight. Here the CDR3 DNA reads TGTGCCAGCATCCACCCCGGGACAGTCTATGGCTACACCTTC. This sequence encodes CASIHPGTVYGYTF. The chain links TRBV11-2 to TRBJ1-2; 7 bases map to TRBD1. The CDR3 runs 14 residues. V was pared by 7 bases and J by 4 bases, with 9 bases of the junction left unmatched. The germline gives CDR1 SGHAT, CDR2 FQNNGV.

This clonotype was seen at least ten times. A library prepared for alpha chains yielded this beta chain as an off-target read; its size is of little meaning. The chain combines TRBV14 with TRBJ2-7; the D is unclear. Germline assignment: CDR1 SGHDN and CDR2 FVKESK. CDR3 length equals 13 residues. V lost 1 base, J lost 3 bases, and 7 bases lay in between. The CDR3 region is CASSQGLFYEQYF. In nucleotides, the CDR3 is TGTGCCAGCAGCCAAGGACTCTTCTACGAGCAGTACTTC. The whole variable domain, remainder taken from reference TRBV14 and TRBJ2-7, is EAGVTQFPSHSVIEKGQTVTLRCDPISGHDNLYWYRRVMGKEIKFLLHFVKESKQDESGMPNNRFLAERTGGTYSTLKVQPAELEDSGVYFCASSQGLFYEQYFGPGTRLTVT.

There are many counts of this clonotype. This beta chain slipped into a library made for alpha chains as a stray read, so its size is not meaningful. The rearrangement links TRBV4-1 to TRBJ1-2; no reliable D call. V was shortened by 0 bases and J by 1 base, with 3 bases between the two germline ends. In germline, CDR1 is MGHRA, CDR2 YSYEKL. This CDR3 has 13 residues. The CDR3 DNA reads as TGCGCCAGCAGCCAAGATGGTAACTATGGCTACACCTTC. Amino acid sequence: CASSQDGNYGYTF.

This clonotype is medium-sized within its sample. The library was built for alpha chains, so this beta chain is an off-target read and its size means little. V gene TRBV14 combines with J gene TRBJ1-3, with D maybe TRBD1 (6 bases). The germline gives CDR1 SGHDN, CDR2 FVKESK. The CDR3 extends over 17 amino acids. Trimming pared 4 bases from V and 0 bases from J, leaving 16 bases between. This chain's CDR3 is CASSPKRGQSSGNTIYF. The CDR3 DNA reads as TGTGCCAGCAGCCCCAAGCGGGGACAAAGCTCTGGAAACACCATATATTTT.

This clonotype was counted ten times or more. For a library built for alpha chains, this beta chain is a stray read; little rests on its size. The genes are TRBV20-1 and TRBJ2-1; 7 bases fit TRBD2. Germline trimming cut 2 bases from V and 7 bases from J; bases unmatched to any gene: 8. The CDR3 sequence is 14 residues long. CDR1 is DFQATT and CDR2 is SNEGSKA in the germline V gene (reference sequence). CDR3: CSARFRTSLNEQFF. As DNA, the CDR3 is TGCAGTGCTAGATTCCGGACTAGTTTGAATGAGCAGTTCTTC.

This clonotype was seen many times. This beta chain represents an off-target read in a library built for alpha chains; its size is of limited meaning. The chain links TRBV7-2 to TRBJ2-1; 7 nucleotides align to TRBD2. V lost 8 bases, J lost 3 bases, and 10 bases stayed unmatched. Germline loops: CDR1 SGHTA, CDR2 FQGNSA. This CDR3 contains 15 residues. The DNA for the CDR3 is TGTGCCAGCGCCCTGGGGGGGTCTCACTACAATGAGCAGTTCTTC. Its protein is CASALGGSHYNEQFF.

Points on this clonotype: Because this beta chain is a stray read in a library intended to capture alpha chains, its abundance should not be given much weight. V is TRBV7-2 and J is TRBJ2-1, with D possibly matching TRBD1 (6 bases). The CDR3 consists of 14 residues. Trimming pared 2 bases from V and 6 bases from J, leaving 11 bases between. Germline CDR1 SGHTA, CDR2 FQGNSA. Here the CDR3 reads CASSLQGFGNEQFF. DNA for the CDR3: TGTGCCAGCAGCTTACAGGGGTTCGGCAATGAGCAGTTCTTC.

This clonotype was seen many times. Little can be read into the size of this beta chain, an off-target read in a library designed for alpha chains. CDR3 region: CASSLVQGSGYTF. CDR3 bases: TGTGCCAGCAGCTTAGTCCAGGGGAGTGGCTACACCTTC. This sequence joins TRBV7-9 and TRBJ1-2; D is perhaps TRBD1 (6 bases). Germline lookup yields CDR1 SEHNR and CDR2 FQNEAQ (reference sequence). Trimming removed 1 base from V and 7 bases from J, with 10 bases in between. This CDR3 contains 13 residues.

In this sample, this clonotype is medium-sized (0.01 to 0.1%). For a library built for alpha chains, this beta chain is a stray read; little rests on its size. The V and J genes are TRBV11-2 and TRBJ2-2; 10 bases agree with TRBD2. The CDR3 spans 16 residues. After removal of 5 bases from V and 4 bases from J, the junction contained 7 bases not matched to a gene. Germline V gives CDR1 SGHAT, CDR2 FQNNGV. CDR3 in amino acids: CASSLVSSGGTGELFF. The CDR3 coding sequence is TGTGCCAGCAGCCTCGTCTCTAGCGGGGGCACCGGGGAGCTGTTTTTT.